These 26 T cell receptor beta chains originate from one sample sequenced in a study of low-dose radiotherapy and immunotherapy resistance in tumors. Time point meaning: before trial treatment. TRAV- and TRBV-specific primers primed first-strand cDNA, covering alpha and beta chains. The authors ran around 22 PCR cycles to amplify TCRs with a constant-region primer and V-primer adapter. TCRdb independently ran MiXCR on the reads; one entry per CDR3 protein. The profile shows roughly 36,000 distinct CDR3 sequences, about 28% of them singletons. Sample: PBMCs, taken before treatment. These receptor sequences come from a male donor with gallbladder cancer.

The sample holds many counts of this clonotype. The genes are TRBV12-5 and TRBJ2-1; 8 positions agree with TRBD2. J lost 5 bases, V lost 2 bases, and 8 bases had no gene match. Germline V CDR1 and CDR2: LGHNT, FRNRAP. The CDR3 runs 16 residues. This chain's CDR3 is CASGLPRGTRNNEQFF. The CDR3 DNA reads TGTGCTAGTGGTTTGCCACGGGGGACTAGGAACAATGAGCAGTTCTTC.

Remarks on this clonotype: A far larger clone is just one base off, so this is likely a read error. The chain couples TRBV10-2 to TRBJ2-1; D is unresolved. Trimming pared 6 bases from V and 13 bases from J, leaving 19 bases between. Germline assignment: CDR1 WSHSY and CDR2 SAAADI. The CDR3 contains 13 residues. CDR3 amino acids: CASRRAQQETQFF. The CDR3 nucleotides read TGCGCCAGCAGACGGGCGCAACAAGAGACCCAGTTCTTC.

With respect to this clonotype: It is likely a read error: a sequence one base away is far more abundant. The chain has TRBV5-1 and TRBJ2-1; no clear D. Germline lookup yields CDR1 SGHRS and CDR2 YFSETQ. CDR3 length: 14 residues. V lost 4 bases and J lost 10, with 18 bases in between. CDR3 in DNA: TGCGCCAGCAGCCCGCCGACTTTGTCCTACGAGCAGTTCTTC. Residues: CASSPPTLSYEQFF.

A note on this clonotype: This may be a read error, as it is one base from a much larger clone. The V and J genes are TRBV5-1 and TRBJ1-5, with D maybe TRBD1 (6 bases). CDR1 and CDR2 from the germline V gene are SGHRS and YFSETQ. The CDR3 has 15 amino acids. Trimming removed 0 bases at V and 5 bases at J, with 12 bases between. The CDR3 spells CASSLEGVSYQPQHF. DNA for the CDR3: TGCGCCAGCAGCTTGGAGGGGGTATCATATCAGCCCCAGCATTTT.

The chain couples TRBV7-3 to TRBJ2-7, with no clear D. The CDR3 loop spans 16 amino acids. Germline V gives CDR1 SGHTA, CDR2 FQGTGA. V was trimmed by 5 bases and J by 2 bases, leaving 19 bases between them. CDR3 in DNA: TGTGCCAGCAGCCCCTTGGTCGGTGTGGGTCCCTACGAGCAGTACTTC. This sequence encodes CASSPLVGVGPYEQYF.

This clonotype was detected many times. This rearrangement joins TRBV5-4 to TRBJ2-5; 7 positions agree with TRBD1. After removal of 1 base from V and 3 bases from J, the junction contained 12 bases not matched to a gene. Germline V gives CDR1 SGHNT, CDR2 YYREEE (reference sequence). The length of the CDR3 is 17 residues. CDR3 residues: CASSLLADGQEEETQYF. The DNA for the CDR3 is TGTGCCAGCAGCTTGTTAGCCGACGGACAGGAGGAAGAGACCCAGTACTTC.

This clonotype was recorded a few times. The chain employs TRBV5-1 and TRBJ2-2, with no clear D. The CDR3 has 14 amino acids. V gave up 0 bases and J gave up 6 bases, with 9 bases separating them. The germline V gene has CDR1 SGHRS and CDR2 YFSETQ. CDR3 residues: CASSLGGKPGELFF. The CDR3 DNA reads TGCGCCAGCAGCTTGGGCGGCAAACCCGGGGAGCTGTTTTTT.

The J gene is TRBJ1-1, the V gene TRBV19; D is unclear. The CDR3 runs 15 residues. Germline V gene sequence: CDR1 LNHDA, CDR2 SQIVND (reference sequence). The V end was cut by 4 bases, the J end by 2 bases, with 14 bases between. CDR3 sequence reads: CASSTRPLINTEAFF. The CDR3 bases are TGTGCCAGTAGTACTCGACCCTTAATCAACACTGAAGCTTTCTTT.

This clonotype was counted ten times or more. The chain recombines TRBV7-9 with TRBJ1-6, with 7 bases that match TRBD1. Germline lookup yields CDR1 SEHNR and CDR2 FQNEAQ (reference sequence). This CDR3 comprises 15 residues. The V segment lost 5 bases and the J segment 10 bases; nucleotides outside the gene matches: 11. CDR3: CASSDNRGLPSPLHF. The CDR3 DNA reads TGTGCCAGCAGCGATAACAGGGGTCTACCCTCACCCCTCCACTTT.

The table lists this clonotype with many counts. V usage is TRBV27 and J usage is TRBJ1-2, with D possibly matching TRBD1 (6 bases). The germline CDR1 and CDR2 sequences are MNHEY and SMNVEV (reference sequence). The CDR3 runs 14 residues. Trimming left V 1 base short and J 6 bases short, with 12 bases between. CDR3 amino acids: CASSLFQGSNGYTF. The CDR3 DNA sequence: TGTGCCAGCAGTTTATTCCAGGGGTCTAATGGCTACACCTTC.

There are many counts of this clonotype. The chain is built from TRBV20-1 and TRBJ2-2; unclear D gene. Trimming left V 0 bases short and J 4 bases short, with 12 bases between. CDR3 size: 15 residues. CDR1 and CDR2 from the germline V gene are DFQATT and SNEGSKA (reference sequence). This CDR3 is CSARDLARPTGELFF. CDR3 coding DNA: TGCAGTGCTAGAGATCTGGCCAGACCCACCGGGGAGCTGTTTTTT.

This clonotype was observed many times. The chain recombines TRBV7-2 with TRBJ2-5; 7 positions match TRBD2. Trimming removed 3 bases from V and 5 bases from J; junction bases left unmatched: 9. CDR3 length equals 15 residues. Germline-derived CDR1 and CDR2 are SGHTA and FQGNSA. The CDR3 spells CASSFSSGNGETQYF. The CDR3 DNA reads as TGTGCCAGCAGCTTCTCTAGCGGAAACGGGGAGACCCAGTACTTC.

The chain carries TRBV5-1 and TRBJ2-1; 7 nucleotides align to TRBD1. Looked up from germline, CDR1 is SGHRS and CDR2 is YFSETQ. The V segment lost 2 bases and the J segment 3 bases; nucleotides outside the gene matches: 5. The CDR3 extends over 15 amino acids. CDR3 residues: CASSLTGDRYNEQFF. CDR3 bases: TGCGCCAGCAGCTTAACAGGGGATCGCTACAATGAGCAGTTCTTC.

This clonotype was detected many times. The chain uses TRBV7-8 and TRBJ2-6; no clear D gene. V was cut by 1 base and J by 0 bases, with 10 bases left in between. The germline gives CDR1 SGHVS, CDR2 FQNEAQ. The CDR3 spans 17 residues. The CDR3 nucleotides are TGTGCCAGCAGCTTAGGGTCATTGGGCTCTGGGGCCAACGTCCTGACTTTC. It encodes CASSLGSLGSGANVLTF.

The gene calls are TRBV18 and TRBJ2-1; D not certain. Trimming left V 3 bases short and J 9 bases short, with 15 bases between. Germline V gene data show CDR1 as KGHSH and CDR2 as LQKENI. This CDR3 contains 14 residues. The CDR3 bases are TGTGCCAGCTCACCGCAGAATAATGGTGGTGAGCAGTTCTTC. It codes for CASSPQNNGGEQFF.

J is TRBJ2-2 and V is TRBV28; D assignment may be TRBD1 or TRBD2 (5 bases each). This CDR3 has 12 amino acids. Looked up from germline, CDR1 is MDHEN and CDR2 is SYDVKM. The V end lost 8 bases, the J end lost 9 bases, and 13 bases lay between the germline ends. The CDR3 here is CASQEGRRELFF. The CDR3 nucleotides are TGTGCCAGCCAAGAGGGGCGAAGGGAGCTGTTTTTT.

This sequence joins TRBV18 and TRBJ2-7; TRBD2 matches at 10 bases. Germline values: CDR1 KGHSH, CDR2 LQKENI. V lost 4 bases, J lost 1 base, and 7 bases stayed unmatched. This CDR3 spans 16 amino acids. The CDR3 DNA reads as TGTGCCAGCTCACGGCCTCGGACTAGCGGTTCCTACGAGCAGTACTTC. It codes for CASSRPRTSGSYEQYF.

At least ten counts were recorded for this clonotype. The chain couples TRBV3-1 to TRBJ1-1, with a tentative D call TRBD1 (6 bases). This CDR3 has 18 residues. The V gene lost 0 bases and the J gene lost 0 bases, with 17 bases spanning the gap. Germline assignment: CDR1 LGHDT and CDR2 YNNKEL (reference sequence). The CDR3: CASSQDPIGGSLNTEAFF. DNA for the CDR3: TGTGCCAGCAGCCAAGATCCCATTGGGGGCTCATTGAACACTGAAGCTTTCTTT.

In DNA, the CDR3 is TGTGCCAGCAGTTACTCGATGGACAGCGCCTGGAGGGAGACCCAGTACTTC. Its protein product is CASSYSMDSAWRETQYF. The chain employs TRBV6-2 or TRBV6-3 and TRBJ2-5, with D maybe TRBD1 (6 bases). Trimming removed 0 bases at V and 5 bases at J, with 19 bases between. This CDR3 is 17 amino acids long. Germline loops: CDR1 MNHEY, CDR2 SVGEGT.

This clonotype counts as medium-sized. CDR3 sequence reads: CATSEGTSTGHEQFF. DNA for the CDR3: TGTGCCACCAGTGAAGGGACTAGCACTGGCCATGAGCAGTTCTTC. The V call is TRBV24-1, the J call TRBJ2-1; TRBD2 matches at 9 bases. Trimming removed 4 bases from V and 8 bases from J; junction bases left unmatched: 8. The CDR3 has 15 amino acids. From germline, CDR1 is KGHDR and CDR2 SFDVKD.

The gene calls are TRBV20-1 and TRBJ1-3; 7 bases map to TRBD1. The CDR3 extends over 13 amino acids. With 5 bases clipped from V and 0 bases from J, the junction kept 1 base outside the gene matches. Per the germline V gene, CDR1 is DFQATT and CDR2 is SNEGSKA (reference sequence). The CDR3 protein is CSAGDSSGNTIYF. CDR3 in DNA: TGCAGTGCTGGGGACAGCTCTGGAAACACCATATATTTT.

Remarks on this clonotype: A far more abundant clone sits one base away, making this likely a read error. The gene calls are TRBV29-1 and TRBJ2-7; weak D call: TRBD2 (5 bases). V was cut by 5 bases and J by 7 bases, with 24 bases left in between. This CDR3 contains 15 residues. Germline V CDR1 and CDR2: SQVTM, ANQGSEA. The DNA for the CDR3 is TGCAGCGTTCCTACGGGGTCGGGCTCCTACAATGAGCAGTACTTC. Protein sequence: CSVPTGSGSYNEQYF.

This clonotype appeared many times. The rearrangement uses TRBV28 and TRBJ2-2, with TRBD2 as a possible D gene (6 bases). Trimming cost V 7 bases and J 4 bases, with 13 bases left between them. The CDR3 has 14 residues. Germline values: CDR1 MDHEN, CDR2 SYDVKM. The CDR3 spells CASTQGGTTGELFF. In nucleotides, the CDR3 is TGTGCCAGCACCCAAGGCGGGACCACCGGGGAGCTGTTTTTT.

V is TRBV29-1 and J is TRBJ2-5; no definite D call. The length of the CDR3 is 12 residues. Germline V CDR1 and CDR2: SQVTM, ANQGSEA. Between the trimmed V and J ends, which lost 5 bases and 3 bases, there was a span of 10 bases. The chain's CDR3 is CSVMAAEETQYF. The CDR3 DNA follows: TGCAGCGTTATGGCAGCCGAAGAGACCCAGTACTTC.

This clonotype was counted at least ten times. The chain employs TRBV18 and TRBJ2-1; 9 nucleotides line up with TRBD1. CDR3 size: 14 residues. From germline, CDR1 is KGHSH and CDR2 LQKENI. V was clipped by 6 bases and J by 5 bases; unmatched bases: 5. The CDR3 loop reads CASSQGQGNNEQFF. CDR3 DNA sequence: TGTGCCAGCTCCCAGGGACAGGGTAACAATGAGCAGTTCTTC.

This clonotype was counted ten times or more. The CDR3 sequence is CSAQRAGSSYEQYF. CDR3 sequence (DNA): TGCAGTGCGCAGAGGGCTGGGAGCTCCTACGAGCAGTACTTC. This chain connects TRBV20-1 to TRBJ2-7, with D tentatively TRBD2 (5 bases). CDR3 length: 14 residues. Germline loops: CDR1 DFQATT, CDR2 SNEGSKA (reference sequence). Trimming removed 6 bases at V and 0 bases at J, with 15 bases between.